The clone carrying this TCR beta chain was found a few times. This entry comes from a study of cytomegalovirus exposure and HLA in healthy donors. A multiplex PCR was run with 60 Vbeta primers and 13 Jbeta primers. The repertoire was sequenced with immunoSEQ multiplex PCR; TCRdb's copy has only in-frame clones and lacks some. Of tens of thousands of clones in the sample, just over 75% were seen once. V was shortened by 0 bases and J by 0 bases, with 6 bases between the two germline ends. The CDR3 covers 14 residues. Germline CDR1 and CDR2: LGHNA and YNFKEQ. The chain has TRBV4-2 and TRBJ2-7; no clear D gene. Sequencing was performed on PBMCs. The clonotype was recovered from a man aged 50 to 60 in good health and CMV-seronegative. DNA for the CDR3: TGTGCCAGCAGCCAAGAGACTTTCTCCTACGAGCAGTACTTC. It translates to CASSQETFSYEQYF.